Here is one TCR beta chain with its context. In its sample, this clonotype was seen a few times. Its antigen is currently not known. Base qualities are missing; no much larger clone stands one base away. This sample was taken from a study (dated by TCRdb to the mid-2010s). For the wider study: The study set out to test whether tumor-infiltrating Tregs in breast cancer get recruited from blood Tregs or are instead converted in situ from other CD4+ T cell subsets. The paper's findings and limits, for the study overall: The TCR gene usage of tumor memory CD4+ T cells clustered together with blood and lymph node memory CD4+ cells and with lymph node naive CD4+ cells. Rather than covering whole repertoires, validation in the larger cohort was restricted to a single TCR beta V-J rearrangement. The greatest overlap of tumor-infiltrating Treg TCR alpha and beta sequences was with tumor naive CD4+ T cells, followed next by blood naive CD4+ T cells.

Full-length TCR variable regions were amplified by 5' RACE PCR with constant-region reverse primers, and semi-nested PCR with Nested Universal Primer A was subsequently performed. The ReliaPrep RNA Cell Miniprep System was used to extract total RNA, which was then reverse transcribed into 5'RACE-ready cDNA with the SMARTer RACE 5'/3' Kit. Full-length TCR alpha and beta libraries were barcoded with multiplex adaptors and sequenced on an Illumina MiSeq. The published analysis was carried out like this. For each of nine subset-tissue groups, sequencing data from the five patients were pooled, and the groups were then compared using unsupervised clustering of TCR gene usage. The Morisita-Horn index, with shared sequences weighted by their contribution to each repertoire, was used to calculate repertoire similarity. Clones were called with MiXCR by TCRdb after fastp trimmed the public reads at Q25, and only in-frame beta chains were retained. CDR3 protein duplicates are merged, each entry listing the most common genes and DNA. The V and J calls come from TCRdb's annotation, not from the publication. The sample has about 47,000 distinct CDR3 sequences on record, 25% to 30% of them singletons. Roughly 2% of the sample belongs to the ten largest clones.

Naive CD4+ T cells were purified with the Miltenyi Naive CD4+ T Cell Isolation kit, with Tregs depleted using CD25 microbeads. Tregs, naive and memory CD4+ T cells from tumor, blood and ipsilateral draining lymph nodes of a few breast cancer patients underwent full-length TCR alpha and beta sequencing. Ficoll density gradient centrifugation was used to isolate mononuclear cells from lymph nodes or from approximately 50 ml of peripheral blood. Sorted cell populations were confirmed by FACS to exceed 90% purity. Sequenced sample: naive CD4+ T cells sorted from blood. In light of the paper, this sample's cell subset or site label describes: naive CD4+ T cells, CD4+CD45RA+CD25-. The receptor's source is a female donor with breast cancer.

The CDR3 is CASSDDRANTGELFF. The DNA sequence follows: TGCGCCAGCAGCGACGACAGGGCGAACACCGGGGAGCTGTTTTTT. This chain joins TRBV5-1 to TRBJ2-2; the junction holds 7 bases that match TRBD1. The CDR3 holds 15 amino acids from the cysteine to the phenylalanine. Solely the CDR3 DNA is kept, with 45 bases framed from the first base. V and J are trimmed by 4 bases and 0 bases, and the gene matches miss 3 bases of the junction. The germline V gene provides CDR1 SGHRS and CDR2 YFSETQ.